This TCR beta chain was recorded in a study of blood T cell repertoires in COVID-19. Study overall: The United States, Italy and Spain provided the acute and convalescent COVID-19 samples. In each case, the material was cDNA or gDNA derived from T cells, B-cell-depleted T cells, or PBMCs.

In the authors' workflow: Reference gene primer amplification in the assay estimated nucleated cell counts. Sequencing used immunoSEQ multiplex PCR; TCRdb keeps in-frame clones, though not all of them. That table is the source of V, J and clone size, and D and trimming were worked out from the DNA. The table includes tens of thousands of clones, 78% detected once. The V and J ends lost 0 bases and 4 bases, in that order; junction bases with no gene match: 6. The CDR3 extends over 17 amino acids. Germline values: CDR1 KGHDR, CDR2 SFDVKD. This chain connects TRBV24-1 to TRBJ1-4; 8 bases line up with TRBD1. This clonotype was sampled from a human donor in a cohort sampled during active COVID-19. The sequenced sample consisted of peripheral blood. Here the CDR3 DNA reads TGTGCCACCAGTGATTTGCTTGGACAGGGTGGTAATGAAAAACTGTTTTTT. Protein: CATSDLLGQGGNEKLFF.